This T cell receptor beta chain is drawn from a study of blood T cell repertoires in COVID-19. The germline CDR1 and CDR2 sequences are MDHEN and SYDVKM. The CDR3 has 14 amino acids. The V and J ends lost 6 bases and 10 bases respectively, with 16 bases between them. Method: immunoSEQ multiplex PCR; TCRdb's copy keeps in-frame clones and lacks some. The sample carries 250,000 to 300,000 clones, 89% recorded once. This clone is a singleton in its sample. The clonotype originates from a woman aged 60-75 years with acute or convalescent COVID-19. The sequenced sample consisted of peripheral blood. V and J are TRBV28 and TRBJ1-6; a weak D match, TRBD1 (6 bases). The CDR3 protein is CASSQPTGTSPLHF. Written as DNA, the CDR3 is TGTGCCAGCAGCCAGCCCACAGGGACATCACCCCTCCACTTT.